What follows are 25 T cell receptor beta chains derived from one specimen sequenced in a study of OX40 agonist ivuxolimab in advanced cancers. TCRdb's table, derived via immunoSEQ multiplex PCR, lists solely in-frame clones and lacks some. The sample gives 55,000 to 70,000 clones, under 85% of which show up once; approximately 4.8% is in the top ten. Sequencing was performed on CD4+ or CD8+ T cells sorted from blood, taken in a trial of the OX40 agonist ivuxolimab. The receptors stem from an adult with an advanced solid tumor such as melanoma, head and neck, liver or kidney cancer.

The chain combines TRBV10-2 with TRBJ2-5; a weak D match, TRBD2 (5 bases). V lost 0 bases and J 5 bases, leaving 10 bases between the germline ends. The CDR3 is 14 amino acids. CDR1 and CDR2 (germline): WSHSY, SAAADI. CDR3 DNA sequence: TGCGCCAGCAGTGAGTCGGGTAGGGAGGAGACCCAGTACTTC. This codes for CASSESGREETQYF.

This clone has only one observation. The V and J genes are TRBV5-1 and TRBJ1-2; 7 nucleotides align to TRBD1. Looked up from germline, CDR1 is SGHRS and CDR2 is YFSETQ. This CDR3 has 15 amino acids. J lost 4 bases, V lost 4 bases, and 10 bases had no gene match. CDR3 nucleotide sequence: TGCGCCAGCAGCACCTCAGCAGGGGGAGGCTATGGCTACACCTTC. It yields the protein CASSTSAGGGYGYTF.

The chain combines TRBV19 with TRBJ2-7; 7 bases agree with TRBD1. The germline V gene has CDR1 LNHDA and CDR2 SQIVND (reference sequence). The length of the CDR3 is 14 residues. With 5 bases clipped from V and 0 bases from J, the junction kept 4 bases outside the gene matches. The CDR3 sequence: CASSGQASSYEQYF. The DNA for the CDR3 is TGTGCCAGTAGTGGACAGGCTAGCTCCTACGAGCAGTACTTC.

This chain links TRBV25-1 with TRBJ2-3; no reliable D call. The V gene lost 0 bases and the J gene lost 1 base, with 14 bases spanning the gap. The CDR3 extends over 17 amino acids. From germline, CDR1 is MGHDK and CDR2 SYGVNS. The CDR3: CASSEYIASGGTDTQYF. Written as DNA, the CDR3 is TGTGCCAGCAGTGAATATATCGCATCGGGCGGCACAGATACGCAGTATTTT.

The V call is TRBV28, the J call TRBJ2-2; 8 bases line up with TRBD2. CDR1 is MDHEN and CDR2 is SYDVKM in the germline V gene. There are 17 residues in the CDR3. V trimming: 7 bases; J trimming: 5 bases; junction bases outside the gene matches: 15. In DNA, the CDR3 is TGTGCCAGCAACCCCCCCGGGAGGGGGTCAGGGACCGGGGAGCTGTTTTTT. It encodes CASNPPGRGSGTGELFF.

The chain employs TRBV7-2 and TRBJ2-5; 7 nucleotides agree with TRBD1. The CDR3 has 13 residues. Trimming cost V 6 bases and J 1 base; bases outside gene matches: 2. Germline V gene data show CDR1 as SGHTA and CDR2 as FQGNSA. CDR3 coding DNA: TGTGCCAGCAGGCGACAGGGCCAAGAGACCCAGTACTTC. Protein: CASRRQGQETQYF.

The chain uses TRBV19 and TRBJ2-7; a weak D match, TRBD1 (5 bases). Germline V CDR1 and CDR2: LNHDA, SQIVND (reference sequence). This CDR3 is built from 14 residues. The V and J ends lost 4 bases and 1 base respectively, with 11 bases between them. The CDR3 reads CASSSGHASYEQYF. CDR3 in DNA: TGTGCCAGTAGTAGTGGACATGCTTCCTACGAGCAGTACTTC.

This chain joins TRBV27 and TRBJ2-1, with D possibly being TRBD2 (6 bases). V gave up 2 bases and J gave up 0 bases, with 11 bases separating them. Germline V CDR1 and CDR2: MNHEY, SMNVEV (reference sequence). CDR3 length equals 16 residues. The chain's CDR3 is CASSLDAGSSYNEQFF. The CDR3 DNA is TGTGCCAGCAGTTTAGACGCGGGGAGCTCCTACAATGAGCAGTTCTTC.

The CDR3 protein is CASSSVSGEDTDTQYF. CDR3 sequence (DNA): TGTGCCAGCAGCTCCGTTTCGGGAGAGGACACAGATACGCAGTATTTT. The chain uses TRBV28 and TRBJ2-3; TRBD2 might be the D (6 bases). Deletions cut 6 bases from V and 2 bases from J, with 18 bases between. The CDR3 loop spans 16 amino acids. Germline V gene lookup returns CDR1 MDHEN and CDR2 SYDVKM.

The chain uses TRBV18 and TRBJ2-7; the match to TRBD1 covers 7 bases. Germline CDR1 and CDR2: KGHSH and LQKENI. There are 13 residues in the CDR3. The ends lost 6 bases at V and 4 bases at J; junction bases unmatched: 6. DNA for the CDR3: TGTGCCAGCTCGTTGACAGGGAAATACGAGCAGTACTTC. The encoded protein is CASSLTGKYEQYF.

The chain joins TRBV5-1 to TRBJ2-1; D unresolved. This CDR3 contains 14 residues. Germline V lookup: CDR1 SGHRS, CDR2 YFSETQ. Trimming took 4 bases from V and 5 from J, leaving 13 bases between them. The CDR3 loop reads CASSLGLRDNEQFF. The CDR3 bases are TGCGCCAGCAGCCTCGGCCTACGAGACAATGAGCAGTTCTTC.

This chain joins TRBV9 and TRBJ2-3; TRBD2 is a possible D gene (6 bases). CDR3 length equals 16 residues. Germline-derived CDR1 and CDR2 are SGDLS and YYNGEE. V was pared by 2 bases and J by 0 bases, with 13 bases between. For the CDR3, the DNA is TGTGCCAGCAGCGTTGCCGCGGGGCAGAGCACAGATACGCAGTATTTT. Residues: CASSVAAGQSTDTQYF.

This clone appeared a single time. V is TRBV7-8 and J is TRBJ2-7; possible D gene TRBD1, 5 bases. This CDR3 has 15 residues. CDR1 is SGHVS, CDR2 FQNEAQ, per germline. V lost 1 base and J 6 bases, leaving 16 bases between the germline ends. The CDR3 coding sequence is TGTGCCAGCAGCTTAGAACCCAGGGCCATTGCCGAGCAGTACTTC. Translation gives CASSLEPRAIAEQYF.

The V gene is TRBV6-6, the J gene TRBJ1-5; 9 bases are a match to TRBD1. The CDR3 consists of 15 residues. The V and J ends lost 6 bases and 1 base, in that order; junction bases with no gene match: 4. Per the germline V gene, CDR1 is MNHNY and CDR2 is SVGAGI (reference sequence). DNA of the CDR3: TGTGCCAGCAGCCGACAGGGGGGGAGCAATCAGCCCCAGCATTTT. It specifies CASSRQGGSNQPQHF.

The V call is TRBV15, the J call TRBJ2-1; 7 bases fit TRBD1. This CDR3 contains 15 residues. CDR1 is LNHNV and CDR2 is YYDKDF in the germline V gene (reference sequence). J was trimmed by 6 bases and V by 1 base; bases with no gene match: 6. The CDR3 nucleotides are TGTGCCACCAGCAGAGGACAGGGCAGGGTCAATGAGCAGTTCTTC. Its protein product is CATSRGQGRVNEQFF.

The rearrangement uses TRBV15 and TRBJ1-2, with D possibly matching TRBD1 (5 bases). The CDR3 has 16 residues. Between the trimmed V and J ends, which lost 0 bases and 5 bases, there was a span of 16 bases. Germline values: CDR1 LNHNV, CDR2 YYDKDF (reference sequence). The CDR3 nucleotides are TGTGCCACCAGCAGAGATTCCAGGGCCCTTTGGTATGGCTACACCTTC. As protein: CATSRDSRALWYGYTF.

The chain joins TRBV18 to TRBJ2-2; maybe TRBD1 (6 bases). Trimming removed 5 bases from V and 5 bases from J, with 12 bases in between. CDR3 length: 14 amino acids. From germline, CDR1 is KGHSH and CDR2 LQKENI. The CDR3 reads CASSLGAVTGELFF. DNA of the CDR3: TGTGCCAGCTCATTGGGGGCCGTGACCGGGGAGCTGTTTTTT. The variable domain in full, completed from reference TRBV18 and TRBJ2-2, reads NAGVMQNPRHLVRRRGQEARLRCSPMKGHSHVYWYRQLPEEGLKFMVYLQKENIIDESGMPKERFSAEFPKEGPSILRIQQVVRGDSAAYFCASSLGAVTGELFFGEGSRLTVL.

DNA for the CDR3: TGTGCCAGCAGAGGACAGGGGCCCGGGGAGCTGTTTTTT. This translates into CASRGQGPGELFF. The chain uses TRBV9 and TRBJ2-2, with TRBD1 matching over 9 bases. The CDR3 spans 13 residues. Trimming removed 5 bases from V and 6 bases from J; junction bases left unmatched: 2. Looked up from germline, CDR1 is SGDLS and CDR2 is YYNGEE.

This clone has only a few counts. The chain combines TRBV30 with TRBJ2-1; TRBD1 matches at 8 bases. CDR1 is GTSNPN, CDR2 SVGIG, per germline (reference sequence). Germline trimming cut 6 bases from V and 9 bases from J; bases unmatched to any gene: 13. This CDR3 contains 14 residues. The chain's CDR3 is CACRRTGTLGEQFF. CDR3 sequence (DNA): TGTGCCTGTAGACGGACAGGGACTCTTGGTGAGCAGTTCTTC.

This chain joins TRBV18 and TRBJ2-3; TRBD2 matches 9 bases. The CDR3 is 22 amino acids. The trim removed 3 bases at V and 0 bases at J, leaving 22 bases unmatched. CDR1 is KGHSH, CDR2 LQKENI, per germline. CDR3 amino acids: CASSPPTSGKIAGLSSTDTQYF. CDR3 coding DNA: TGTGCCAGCTCACCCCCGACTAGCGGCAAAATCGCGGGACTATCCAGCACAGATACGCAGTATTTT. Variable domain in full (rest from reference TRBV18 and TRBJ2-3): NAGVMQNPRHLVRRRGQEARLRCSPMKGHSHVYWYRQLPEEGLKFMVYLQKENIIDESGMPKERFSAEFPKEGPSILRIQQVVRGDSAAYFCASSPPTSGKIAGLSSTDTQYFGPGTRLTVL.

The V call is TRBV18, the J call TRBJ1-4; D not resolved. From germline, CDR1 is KGHSH and CDR2 LQKENI. The CDR3 has 13 residues. Trimming removed 5 bases from V and 4 bases from J, with 8 bases in between. CDR3 loop: CASSGRNNEKLFF. Here the CDR3 DNA reads TGTGCCAGCTCAGGACGGAATAATGAAAAACTGTTTTTT.

This sequence joins TRBV7-8 and TRBJ2-7; D perhaps matches TRBD2 (7 bases). CDR1 is SGHVS, CDR2 FQNEAQ, per germline. The CDR3 totals 19 residues. V shed 0 bases and J shed 4 bases, with 25 bases lying between them. The DNA of the CDR3 is TGTGCCAGCAGCTTAGCGAGAGGGGGGGGCCGGGACTTTCCTTACGAGCAGTACTTC. Translated, it gives CASSLARGGGRDFPYEQYF.

The J gene is TRBJ1-5, the V gene TRBV5-1, with D perhaps matching TRBD1 (5 bases). V lost 0 bases to trimming and J lost 2 bases, with 9 bases between them. The CDR3 is made up of 15 amino acids. Germline V gives CDR1 SGHRS, CDR2 YFSETQ. The CDR3 nucleotides read TGCGCCAGCAGCTTGGGGCAGGGAGGCAATCAGCCCCAGCATTTT. Translated, it gives CASSLGQGGNQPQHF.

The chain combines TRBV6-6 with TRBJ2-7, with a possible D match to TRBD2 (6 bases). The V gene's germline CDR1 is MNHNY and CDR2 SVGAGI (reference sequence). The germline V and J ends were trimmed by 6 bases and 0 bases, with 15 bases remaining between them. The CDR3 loop spans 15 amino acids. Written as DNA, the CDR3 is TGTGCCAGCAGCCCCGGAGTAGCGGTCTCCTACGAGCAGTACTTC. As protein: CASSPGVAVSYEQYF.

In DNA form, the CDR3 reads TGTGCCAGCAGCTCGCCCGGTGGCGGGGGACACAATGAGCAGTTCTTC. Protein product: CASSSPGGGGHNEQFF. The V and J genes are TRBV7-3 and TRBJ2-1, with 7 nucleotides matching TRBD2. This CDR3 has 16 amino acids. V lost 4 bases to trimming and J lost 5 bases; unmatched junction nucleotides: 11. Germline values: CDR1 SGHTA, CDR2 FQGTGA.